This entry is about one T cell receptor (beta chain). Its antigen is unknown. This specimen belongs to a study of T cell responses to AZD1222 COVID-19 vaccine. Study-wide results and caveats: A rise in Spike-specific TCR breadth and depth followed two AZD1222 doses. Clonal diversity may have been underestimated in mostly white British donors. Across spike, vaccine-associated CD4 TCRs were found, dominant at 160-218 and 743-854.

The CDR3 runs 16 residues. The V end was cut by 5 bases, the J end by 7 bases, with 20 bases between. Germline lookup yields CDR1 KGHSH and CDR2 LQKENI. Sequencing used immunoSEQ multiplex PCR; TCRdb keeps in-frame clones, though not all of them. Of 100,000 to 140,000 clones detected, about 85% appear once; the ten largest clones hold roughly 5%. This TCR came from an adult who received the AZD1222 COVID-19 vaccine. The material was peripheral blood, obtained 28 days after the second AZD1222 dose. The chain joins TRBV18 to TRBJ1-4; a weak D match, TRBD1 (5 bases). CDR3 nucleotides: TGTGCCAGCTCAACCGTCGGAGGAGGGGTTCGTGAAAAACTGTTTTTT. Encoded protein: CASSTVGGGVREKLFF.